The clone carrying this TCR beta chain was observed many times. Its antigen is undetermined. V was pared by 3 bases and J by 1 base, with 13 bases of the junction left unmatched. Per germline, CDR1 DFQATT and CDR2 SNEGSKA (reference sequence). CDR3 size: 20 residues. This entry is derived from a study of spatial heterogeneity in lung cancer. The sample's time point: blood at routine non-recurrence follow-up after resection. Whole-study results and caveats: Tumor TCRs that were ubiquitous and expanded showed up in blood more at resection than follow-up.

Each TCR cDNA molecule bore a unique molecular identifier. MiXCR was run by TCRdb on the 5' RACE reads, yielding one entry per CDR3 protein. The sample includes about 120,000 distinct CDR3 sequences, roughly 10% seen only once; the top ten take roughly 26%. V is TRBV20-1 and J is TRBJ2-1; 15 bases are shared with TRBD2. The clonotype originates from a female donor with early-stage non-small cell lung cancer. Source: PBMCs, taken at follow-up. The CDR3, as DNA: TGCAGTGCTAGTCCTATCTTCGGGACTAGCGGGAGGCTATCCTACAATGAGCAGTTCTTC. Translated: CSASPIFGTSGRLSYNEQFF.